Below are 16 T cell receptor beta chains sequenced from a single sample in a study of metastatic and nonmetastatic thyroid tumors. TCRdb re-called the PCR reads with MiXCR. This table holds about 21,000 clones, about 25% found once. Not a single patient had been given any form of treatment at any point before undergoing thyroid surgery. The material sequenced was blood. The receptors derive from a female donor with papillary thyroid cancer or a benign thyroid nodule (not recorded which). Some clones in this sample may be carry-over from other donors' samples.

The chain joins TRBV28 to TRBJ1-1; 8 nucleotides match TRBD1. Germline lookup yields CDR1 MDHEN and CDR2 SYDVKM. CDR3 length equals 14 residues. The V and J ends lost 1 base and 3 bases, in that order; junction bases with no gene match: 1. Here the CDR3 DNA reads TGTGCCAGCAGTTTATCAGGGGGCTACACTGAAGCTTTCTTT. The encoded protein is CASSLSGGYTEAFF. The whole variable domain, filled in from reference TRBV28 and TRBJ1-1, reads DVKVTQSSRYLVKRTGEKVFLECVQDMDHENMFWYRQDPGLGLRLIYFSYDVKMKEKGDIPEGYSVSREKKERFSLILESASTNQTSMYLCASSLSGGYTEAFFGQGTRLTVV.

About this clone itself: A junction boundary mismatches the germline segment, possibly from a read error. The V and J genes are TRBV6-1 and TRBJ1-4, with TRBD1 identical over 9 bases. The CDR3 has 15 residues. Germline loops: CDR1 MNHNS, CDR2 SASEGT. The CDR3 is CASRNTQGANEKMFF. The CDR3, as DNA: TGTGCCAGCAGAAATACACAGGGGGCTAATGAAAAAATGTTTTTT.

This clone was observed many times. A much larger clone differs by one base, so this may be a read error. The chain has TRBV9 and TRBJ1-4; D ambiguous. CDR3 length equals 14 residues. Germline assignment: CDR1 SGDLS and CDR2 YYNGEE. V gave up 2 bases and J gave up 8 bases, with 13 bases separating them. The CDR3 region has the DNA TGTGCCAGCAGCGTCGGGGTCCTTGGAGAAAAACTGTTTTTT. This codes for CASSVGVLGEKLFF.

This clone showed up many times. The J gene is TRBJ1-4, the V gene TRBV5-8, with a tentative D call TRBD1 (6 bases). This CDR3 region has 15 residues. Germline-derived CDR1 and CDR2 are SGHTS and YDEGEE. Trimming took 4 bases from V and 3 from J, leaving 13 bases between them. The CDR3 here is CASSEPGQPNEKLFF. The CDR3 nucleotides read TGTGCCAGCAGCGAGCCGGGACAACCTAATGAAAAACTGTTTTTT. Filled out from reference TRBV5-8 and TRBJ1-4, the complete variable domain reads EAGVTQSPTHLIKTRGQQATLRCSPISGHTSVYWYQQALGLGLQFLLWYDEGEERNRGNFPPRFSGRQFPNYSSELNVNALELEDSALYLCASSEPGQPNEKLFFGSGTQLSVL.

This clone was counted at least ten times. The CDR3 sequence: CASNMDGYEQYF. The CDR3 coding sequence is TGTGCCAGCAATATGGACGGCTACGAGCAGTACTTC. The chain uses TRBV2 and TRBJ2-7; D is unclear. Germline lookup yields CDR1 SNHLY and CDR2 FYNNEI. Trimming shortened V by 7 bases and J by 3 bases, and 10 bases separated the two germline ends. The CDR3 is 12 residues long.

In its sample, this clone was seen many times. The chain joins TRBV12-3 or TRBV12-4 to TRBJ1-5; 8 nucleotides match TRBD1. Trimming removed 5 bases from V and 6 bases from J; junction bases left unmatched: 6. The CDR3 totals 14 residues. CDR3 protein: CASSITGGGQPQHF. CDR3 in DNA: TGTGCCAGCAGTATAACAGGGGGAGGTCAGCCCCAGCATTTT.

This clone was seen many times. The rearrangement uses TRBV24-1 and TRBJ1-1, with 10 bases fitting TRBD1. The CDR3 runs 13 residues. V was clipped by 7 bases and J by 6 bases; unmatched bases: 4. CDR1 is KGHDR, CDR2 SFDVKD, per germline. This CDR3 reads CATRGTGAAEAFF. The CDR3 coding sequence is TGTGCCACCAGGGGGACAGGGGCGGCTGAAGCTTTCTTT.

By frequency in the sample, this clone is medium-sized. The chain has TRBV9 and TRBJ2-1, with D perhaps matching TRBD1 (6 bases). V was cut by 1 base and J by 0 bases, with 14 bases left in between. The CDR3 is 17 residues long. In germline, CDR1 is SGDLS, CDR2 YYNGEE. This CDR3 is CASSVSAGALSYNEQFF. CDR3 nucleotide sequence: TGTGCCAGCAGCGTATCGGCAGGGGCCCTCTCCTACAATGAGCAGTTCTTC. Full variable domain (missing parts from reference TRBV9 and TRBJ2-1): DSGVTQTPKHLITATGQRVTLRCSPRSGDLSVYWYQQSLDQGLQFLIQYYNGEERAKGNILERFSAQQFPDLHSELNLSSLELGDSALYFCASSVSAGALSYNEQFFGPGTRLTVL.

This clone was seen repeatedly, ten times or more. The V gene is TRBV30, the J gene TRBJ2-1; 7 nucleotides line up with TRBD2. Per the germline V gene, CDR1 is GTSNPN and CDR2 is SVGIG (reference sequence). The CDR3 is 14 residues long. Trimming removed 4 bases from V and 3 bases from J; junction bases left unmatched: 6. Written as DNA, the CDR3 is TGTGCCTGGAACGGCGGGGGAGGCTACAATGAGCAGTTCTTC. Translating gives CAWNGGGGYNEQFF.

This rearrangement joins TRBV11-3 to TRBJ2-7; D is perhaps TRBD1 (6 bases). The V gene's germline CDR1 is SGHNT and CDR2 YENEEA. The V and J ends lost 4 bases and 3 bases respectively, with 19 bases between them. CDR3 length: 16 amino acids. CDR3 amino acids: CASSSRQATGDYEQYF. The DNA of the CDR3 is TGTGCCAGCAGCTCCCGACAGGCGACCGGGGACTACGAGCAGTACTTC.

Worth noting for this clone: The junction departs from the called germline gene at one end, perhaps through a read error. This chain links TRBV24-1 with TRBJ2-3; the match to TRBD1 covers 7 bases. CDR1 is KGHDR, CDR2 SFDVKD, per germline. This CDR3 spans 15 amino acids. In nucleotides, the CDR3 is TGTGCCACCAGTCACCCAGGGGGACGCACAGAAACGCAGTATTTT. This sequence encodes CATSHPGGRTETQYF.

This clone occurred many times. This chain connects TRBV6-1 to TRBJ2-4, with 8 bases aligning to TRBD1. Germline CDR1 is MNHNS and CDR2 is SASEGT. The CDR3 loop spans 17 amino acids. Trimming at V came to 7 bases and at J to 3 bases, leaving 14 bases not matched to a gene. CDR3 nucleotides: TGTGCCAGCAAGGACAGGGACGCCTCCCCCCTCAAAAACATTCAGTACTTC. Protein sequence: CASKDRDASPLKNIQYF.

This clone was seen only once. The rearrangement joins TRBV14 to TRBJ1-2; 7 bases line up with TRBD1. V lost 3 bases to trimming and J lost 5 bases; unmatched junction nucleotides: 6. Germline CDR1 is SGHDN and CDR2 is FVKESK. The CDR3 extends over 14 amino acids. The CDR3 DNA sequence: TGTGCCAGCAGCCAGACCGGGACAGCTTATGGCTACACCTTC. It yields the protein CASSQTGTAYGYTF.

V and J are TRBV18 and TRBJ1-4; D is ambiguous. The V and J ends lost 3 bases and 1 base respectively, with 6 bases between them. The CDR3 consists of 14 residues. Germline loops: CDR1 KGHSH, CDR2 LQKENI. The CDR3 loop is CASSPGVTNEKLFF. In nucleotides, the CDR3 is TGTGCCAGCTCACCCGGAGTAACTAATGAAAAACTGTTTTTT.

This clone came up many times. The chain employs TRBV15 and TRBJ2-4; 11 bases fit TRBD2. The CDR3 sequence is 16 residues long. Germline V gene lookup returns CDR1 LNHNV and CDR2 YYDKDF (reference sequence). Trimming removed 3 bases from V and 7 bases from J; junction bases left unmatched: 8. This CDR3 is CATSRGGLADNNIQYF. In DNA, the CDR3 is TGTGCCACCAGCAGGGGGGGACTAGCGGATAATAACATTCAGTACTTC.

This sequence joins TRBV20-1 and TRBJ1-1; perhaps TRBD1 as D (6 bases). Germline CDR1 and CDR2: DFQATT and SNEGSKA (reference sequence). CDR3 length: 12 residues. CDR3: CSTTGVNTEAFF. CDR3 DNA: TGCAGCACGACAGGAGTGAACACTGAAGCTTTCTTT.